This section outlines one TCR beta chain sequence together with its context. Its antigen remains unknown. The source of the sample is a study of shared clonotypes between healthy human individuals. V dropped 3 bases and J dropped 3 bases, with 14 bases sitting between them. The length of the CDR3 is 15 residues. Germline V lookup: CDR1 MGHRA, CDR2 YSYEKL. Whole-study results and caveats: Sampling was confined to blood; repertoires within tissues likely differ.

CD8 cells classed as naive were CD45RO-negative and positively selected for CCR7, excluding terminally differentiated effector memory CD45RA+ cells. Assay runs were performed at deep level. Data came from immunoSEQ multiplex PCR; TCRdb stores just in-frame clones and leaves some out. The sample lists about 2.1 million clones, just over 90% occurring once. The sequenced material came from naive CD8+ T cells from PBMCs. The J gene is TRBJ1-1, the V gene TRBV4-1; D unresolved. The receptor's source is a man between 18 and 29 years old in good health. Some clones in this sample may be carry-over from other donors' samples. CDR3 nucleotide sequence: TGCGCCAGCAGCCAGTCCAACGGAGGCTACACTGAAGCTTTCTTT. Residues: CASSQSNGGYTEAFF.